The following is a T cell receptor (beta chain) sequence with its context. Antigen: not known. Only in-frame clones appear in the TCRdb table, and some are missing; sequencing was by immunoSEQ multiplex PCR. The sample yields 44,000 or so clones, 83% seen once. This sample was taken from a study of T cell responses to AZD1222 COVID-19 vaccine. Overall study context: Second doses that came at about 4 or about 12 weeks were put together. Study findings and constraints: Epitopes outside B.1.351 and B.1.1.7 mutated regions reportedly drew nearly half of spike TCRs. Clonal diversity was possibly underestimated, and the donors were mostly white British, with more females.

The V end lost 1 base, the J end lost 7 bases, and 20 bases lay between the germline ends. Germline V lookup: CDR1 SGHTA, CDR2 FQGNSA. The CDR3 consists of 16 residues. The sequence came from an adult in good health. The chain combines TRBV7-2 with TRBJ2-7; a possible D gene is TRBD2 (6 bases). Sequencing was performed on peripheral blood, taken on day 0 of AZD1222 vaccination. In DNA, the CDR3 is TGTGCCAGCAGCTTAGTGCGGGGCAGGGCCCCTCGAGAGCAGTACTTC. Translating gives CASSLVRGRAPREQYF.